Listed below are T cell receptor beta chains from one sample, sequenced in a study of blood T cell repertoires in COVID-19. Data came from immunoSEQ multiplex PCR; TCRdb stores just in-frame clones and leaves some out. The sample has under 140,000 clones, 60% to 80% seen once. The sample taken for sequencing was peripheral blood. The receptors were sampled from an elderly woman with active or convalescent COVID-19. CDR3s include the opening cysteine and the closing phenylalanine or tryptophan. The D gene is left open where the match is weak. Clone size, where shown, is once, few, many, or a class for clones that have expanded.

v_call,clone_size,j_call,d_call,cdr3_nt,cdr3_aa
TRBV19,-,TRBJ2-1,-,TGTGCCAGTAGCCTTCCTCTGGGGAGGTCTGACAATGAGCAGTTCTTC,CASSLPLGRSDNEQFF
TRBV15,-,TRBJ1-6,TRBD1,TGTGCCACCAGCACAGGGACAGTAAATTCACCCCTCCACTTT,CATSTGTVNSPLHF
TRBV28,-,TRBJ1-1,TRBD1,TGTGCCAGCGGACTTACCGGGACAGCGAACACTGAAGCTTTCTTT,CASGLTGTANTEAFF
TRBV28,-,TRBJ2-2,-,TGTGCCAGCAGTTTACTCGCCTGGAGGGCAGCGAACACCGGGGAGCTGTTTTTT,CASSLLAWRAANTGELFF
TRBV5-4,few,TRBJ1-2,-,TGTGCCAGCAGCCCCGCCGCGGGTGCACAGCCTAACTATGGCTACACCTTC,CASSPAAGAQPNYGYTF
TRBV9,few,TRBJ1-5,TRBD1,TGTGCCAGCAGCGCGACAGGGGGGAATCAGCCCCAGCATTTT,CASSATGGNQPQHF
TRBV4-1,-,TRBJ2-7,-,TGCGCCAGCAGCCAAGCAGAGCGGGCCTACGAGCAGTACTTC,CASSQAERAYEQYF
TRBV23-1,-,TRBJ2-3,TRBD2,TGCGCCAGACGACTAGCGGGAGGAGCCCGCAGCACAGATACGCAGTATTTT,CARRLAGGARSTDTQYF
TRBV24-1,-,TRBJ1-1,-,TGTGCCACCAGTCAGGGCACTGAAGCTTTCTTT,CATSQGTEAFF
TRBV7-3,few,TRBJ2-2,TRBD2,TGTGCCAGCAGCTTAATGGGCAGCGGGAGTCCCCGGGAGCTGTTTTTT,CASSLMGSGSPRELFF
TRBV15,-,TRBJ2-7,-,TGTGCCACCAGCAGGGGGCTGAGCGAGAGCACCTACGAGCAGTACTTC,CATSRGLSESTYEQYF
TRBV18,-,TRBJ2-3,-,TGTGCCAGCTCACCGTTAGCGGGCACAGATACGCAGTATTTT,CASSPLAGTDTQYF
TRBV6-1,-,TRBJ1-2,-,TGTGCCAGCAGTGAAGAAACTTCGGGGGGCTATGGCTACACCTTC,CASSEETSGGYGYTF
TRBV11-2,many,TRBJ1-4,-,TGTGCCAGCAGCTCCAGCGGGACATCGCGTGAAAAACTGTTTTTT,CASSSSGTSREKLFF
TRBV5-6,once,TRBJ2-7,TRBD2,TGTGCCAGCGGGACTAGCGGGAGATATCTTTTGGGGAGCTCCTACGAGCAGTACTTC,CASGTSGRYLLGSSYEQYF
TRBV27,-,TRBJ1-4,-,TGTGCCAGCAGTTTGTTCGGGGTTAGATTATCAACTAATGAAAAACTGTTTTTT,CASSLFGVRLSTNEKLFF
TRBV6-2/TRBV6-3,-,TRBJ2-7,-,TGTGCCAGCAGCACGGGGGGCCTCGAGCAGTACTTC,CASSTGGLEQYF
TRBV11-2,few,TRBJ2-6,-,TGTGCCAGCAGCCAAAGGGGGTCTGGGGCCAACGTCCTGACTTTC,CASSQRGSGANVLTF
TRBV7-2,-,TRBJ2-7,TRBD1,TGTGCCAGCAGCCCCCAGCGGACAGGGCTTTACGAGCAGTACTTC,CASSPQRTGLYEQYF
TRBV30,-,TRBJ2-3,-,TGTGCCTGGAGTCAGGGGTTGAGCACAGATACGCAGTATTTT,CAWSQGLSTDTQYF
TRBV11-1,-,TRBJ2-1,-,TGTGCCAGCAGCTTAGTTGGGCGTGGCTGGAATGAGCAGTTCTTC,CASSLVGRGWNEQFF
TRBV5-1,-,TRBJ2-7,-,TGCGCCAGCAGCTTAAATTCCGGCAGGGCCTACGAGCAGTACTTC,CASSLNSGRAYEQYF
TRBV5-1,few,TRBJ2-3,TRBD2,TGCGCCAGCAGCTTACTAGCGGGGTTGCAGGCAGATACGCAGTATTTT,CASSLLAGLQADTQYF
TRBV27,many,TRBJ2-1,TRBD1,TGTGCCAGCAGTCCAGACAGGGTAGGCTTCAATGAGCAGTTCTTC,CASSPDRVGFNEQFF
TRBV28,-,TRBJ1-2,TRBD1,TGTGCCAGCAGTAGCCAGGGGGCTGGTGGCTACACCTTC,CASSSQGAGGYTF
TRBV6-2/TRBV6-3,-,TRBJ2-4,-,TGTGCCAGCAGTTCCAGACCTAGGGCTGGAGGGATTCAGTACTTC,CASSSRPRAGGIQYF
TRBV7-2,-,TRBJ1-3,TRBD1,TGTGCCAGCAGCTTCCTCTTAGGGGGGACAGGGGGTTCTGGAAACACCATATATTTT,CASSFLLGGTGGSGNTIYF
TRBV6-2/TRBV6-3,-,TRBJ2-5,-,TGTGCCAGCAGTTCGCCGGCGGCGAGAGGAGAGACCCAGTACTTC,CASSSPAARGETQYF
TRBV7-2,-,TRBJ1-1,-,TGTGCCAGCAGCTTGGTGTTGGGGGGTTGGGAGGTTTTCTTT,CASSLVLGGWEVFF